In this sample, the clone carrying this T cell receptor (beta chain) turned up many times. Its antigen remains unknown. This entry is derived from a study of T cells in Graves' hyperthyroidism and ophthalmopathy. Study findings and constraints: A model of 13 V-J features distinguished ophthalmopathy from stable hyperthyroidism. Appearing also in blood were most of the thyroid clonotypes expanded above 0.001.

Among ophthalmopathy patients, the Clinical Activity Score reached at least 3, the NOSPECS grade reached at least 4, and duration remained under 3 months. Diagnoses used clinical symptoms, serum thyroxine and TRAb, thyroid ultrasound and orbital computed tomography. Amplified TCR beta CDR3 regions derived from RNA transcripts. HTBI primers drove first-round RT-PCR of the TCR CDR3. TCRdb re-called the multiplex PCR reads through MiXCR, storing one row per CDR3 protein. The sample has around 610,000 distinct CDR3 sequences, about 15% seen once. Germline V gene sequence: CDR1 LGHNA, CDR2 YNFKEQ. The V and J ends lost 2 bases and 2 bases respectively, with 13 bases between them. The length of the CDR3 is 15 residues.

The sample taken for sequencing was blood. The chain combines TRBV4-2 with TRBJ2-7; a possible D gene is TRBD2 (6 bases). This TCR derives from a woman aged 40 to 50 with Graves' ophthalmopathy. CDR3 in amino acids: CASSQTGGATYEQYF. In DNA form, the CDR3 reads TGTGCCAGCAGCCAAACCGGCGGGGCCACCTACGAGCAGTACTTC.